These T cell receptor beta chains were read from a single sample in a study of cytomegalovirus exposure and HLA in healthy donors. Profiled with immunoSEQ multiplex PCR; TCRdb holds only in-frame clones, not every one. The top ten clones hold 3.4% of a sample with around 77,000 clones, around 78% of them seen once. The sample was PBMCs. These receptors all come from a man between 40 and 49 years old in good health and CMV-seronegative. Each CDR3 is given with its conserved first and last residue. A D gene is named only where the DNA matches it firmly. Some rows have no size entry. The others give once, few or many, or a class for an expanded clone.

j_gene: TRBJ1-1
v_gene: TRBV27
d_gene: TRBD1
abundance: -
CDR3nt: TGTGCCAGCAGTTTATCACAGGGGGTGACTGAAGCTTTCTTT
CDR3aa: CASSLSQGVTEAFF

j_gene: TRBJ1-2
v_gene: TRBV7-9
d_gene: -
abundance: -
CDR3nt: TGTGCCAGCAGCGACACAGGGAACTATGGCTACACCTTC
CDR3aa: CASSDTGNYGYTF

j_gene: TRBJ1-2
v_gene: TRBV6-5
d_gene: TRBD1
abundance: once
CDR3nt: TGTGCCGACAAGGGGGCCGGAAGCTACACCTTC
CDR3aa: CADKGAGSYTF

j_gene: TRBJ1-6
v_gene: TRBV27
d_gene: -
abundance: -
CDR3nt: TGTGCCAGCGCGAGGGTGAACAATTCACCCCTCCACTTT
CDR3aa: CASARVNNSPLHF

j_gene: TRBJ2-5
v_gene: TRBV5-1
d_gene: -
abundance: -
CDR3nt: TGCGCCAGCAGCTTAAGGGGATTAGAGACCCAGTACTTC
CDR3aa: CASSLRGLETQYF

j_gene: TRBJ1-6
v_gene: TRBV11-1
d_gene: -
abundance: once
CDR3nt: TGTGCCAGCAGCCCAGGTGGGACTACCAATTCACCCCTCCACTTT
CDR3aa: CASSPGGTTNSPLHF

j_gene: TRBJ2-7
v_gene: TRBV6-1
d_gene: TRBD1
abundance: -
CDR3nt: TGTGCCAGCAGCAGGGACAGGTCGACCTACGAGCAGTACTTC
CDR3aa: CASSRDRSTYEQYF

j_gene: TRBJ1-4
v_gene: TRBV10-2
d_gene: TRBD1
abundance: -
CDR3nt: TGCGCCAGCAGTGAGATTGGGACAGATGAAAAACTGTTTTTT
CDR3aa: CASSEIGTDEKLFF

j_gene: TRBJ1-2
v_gene: TRBV6-5
d_gene: TRBD1
abundance: -
CDR3nt: TGTGCCAGCAGTTACACCAGGACAGGAGGCGGGTATGGCTACACCTTC
CDR3aa: CASSYTRTGGGYGYTF

j_gene: TRBJ2-2
v_gene: TRBV18
d_gene: TRBD1
abundance: -
CDR3nt: TGTGCCAGCTCACCACCGGACAGGCTTACCGGGGAGCTGTTTTTT
CDR3aa: CASSPPDRLTGELFF

j_gene: TRBJ2-3
v_gene: TRBV5-1
d_gene: TRBD2
abundance: -
CDR3nt: TGCGCCAGCAGCTCCTCGCGGGGGGGCACAGATACGCAGTATTTT
CDR3aa: CASSSSRGGTDTQYF

j_gene: TRBJ1-2
v_gene: TRBV28
d_gene: TRBD1
abundance: -
CDR3nt: TGTGCCAGCAGTTCAGGGACAGGGGCCGCGCTGATGTCCGATGGCTACACCTTC
CDR3aa: CASSSGTGAALMSDGYTF

j_gene: TRBJ2-5
v_gene: TRBV11-2
d_gene: -
abundance: -
CDR3nt: TGTGCCAGCAGCTTCGACCAAGAGACCCAGTACTTC
CDR3aa: CASSFDQETQYF

j_gene: TRBJ1-6
v_gene: TRBV27
d_gene: -
abundance: -
CDR3nt: TGTGCCAGCAGCGTCACAGGCGATGGTTCACCCCTCCACTTT
CDR3aa: CASSVTGDGSPLHF

j_gene: TRBJ2-3
v_gene: TRBV9
d_gene: -
abundance: few
CDR3nt: TGTGCCCGCAGCGCGGGCCCCCCGAGGGCCACAGATACGCAGTATTTT
CDR3aa: CARSAGPPRATDTQYF

j_gene: TRBJ1-1
v_gene: TRBV29-1
d_gene: TRBD1
abundance: -
CDR3nt: TGCAGCGGTCGGACAGGGGGCCAGAACACTGAAGCTTTCTTT
CDR3aa: CSGRTGGQNTEAFF

j_gene: TRBJ2-1
v_gene: TRBV6-4
d_gene: TRBD2
abundance: few
CDR3nt: TGTGCCAGCCAAACGACTGCTTTTCTAGCGGGGGGGCAGGATGAGCAGTTCTTC
CDR3aa: CASQTTAFLAGGQDEQFF

j_gene: TRBJ1-5
v_gene: TRBV30
d_gene: -
abundance: -
CDR3nt: TGTGCCTGGATTCCAGGGGATCAGCCCCAGCATTTT
CDR3aa: CAWIPGDQPQHF

j_gene: TRBJ2-1
v_gene: TRBV10-3
d_gene: -
abundance: -
CDR3nt: TGTGCCATCAGGCGGGCCGACAATGAGCAGTTCTTC
CDR3aa: CAIRRADNEQFF

j_gene: TRBJ2-7
v_gene: TRBV11-2
d_gene: -
abundance: -
CDR3nt: TGTGCCAGCAGCCCTTCGACGGAGGTCGGCCACGAGCAGTACTTC
CDR3aa: CASSPSTEVGHEQYF

j_gene: TRBJ2-2
v_gene: TRBV7-9
d_gene: TRBD1
abundance: few
CDR3nt: TGTGCCAGCAGCTTTGGACAGGGGCAGTTTAGCACCGGGGAGCTGTTTTTT
CDR3aa: CASSFGQGQFSTGELFF

j_gene: TRBJ2-2
v_gene: TRBV25-1
d_gene: TRBD1
abundance: -
CDR3nt: TGTGCCACCGTGGGACAGGGGGCGGTCGGGGAGCTGTTTTTT
CDR3aa: CATVGQGAVGELFF

j_gene: TRBJ2-7
v_gene: TRBV19
d_gene: TRBD2
abundance: -
CDR3nt: TGTGCCAGTAGTATTGGGCTAGCGGGGACCCTCTCCTACGAGCAGTACTTC
CDR3aa: CASSIGLAGTLSYEQYF

j_gene: TRBJ2-1
v_gene: TRBV7-3
d_gene: -
abundance: -
CDR3nt: TGTGCCAGCAGCTTAACGTGGGGGGCCTACAATGAGCAGTTCTTC
CDR3aa: CASSLTWGAYNEQFF

j_gene: TRBJ1-5
v_gene: TRBV18
d_gene: -
abundance: -
CDR3nt: TGTGCCAGCTCACCGCGGACAGATGATCAGCCCCAGCATTTT
CDR3aa: CASSPRTDDQPQHF

j_gene: TRBJ1-4
v_gene: TRBV4-1
d_gene: -
abundance: few
CDR3nt: TGCGCCAGCCTCGAGCCCAATGAAAAACTGTTTTTT
CDR3aa: CASLEPNEKLFF

j_gene: TRBJ1-2
v_gene: TRBV6-5
d_gene: -
abundance: once
CDR3nt: TGTGCCAGCAGCAAAACATTCACTAACTATGGCTACCCCTTC
CDR3aa: CASSKTFTNYGYPF

j_gene: TRBJ1-6
v_gene: TRBV9
d_gene: -
abundance: -
CDR3nt: TGTGCCAGCAGCCCCCGGACAGAGAGCAGGAATTCACCCCTCCACTTT
CDR3aa: CASSPRTESRNSPLHF

j_gene: TRBJ1-6
v_gene: TRBV6-4
d_gene: TRBD1
abundance: -
CDR3nt: TGTGCCAGCAGTGGAGACAGGGGGTCTGGATCACCCCTCCACTTT
CDR3aa: CASSGDRGSGSPLHF

j_gene: TRBJ1-1
v_gene: TRBV30
d_gene: -
abundance: -
CDR3nt: TGTGCCTGGAGTCAGGGTAGAACAGTGAACACTGAAGCTTTCTTT
CDR3aa: CAWSQGRTVNTEAFF

j_gene: TRBJ2-1
v_gene: TRBV7-7
d_gene: -
abundance: -
CDR3nt: TGTGCTAGCAGCTTAGGTATTAGTTTCAATGAGCAGTTCTTC
CDR3aa: CASSLGISFNEQFF

j_gene: TRBJ1-1
v_gene: TRBV12-5
d_gene: -
abundance: -
CDR3nt: TGTGCTAGTGGTTTGTACGGAGGCACTGAAGCTTTCTTT
CDR3aa: CASGLYGGTEAFF

j_gene: TRBJ1-6
v_gene: TRBV10-2
d_gene: -
abundance: -
CDR3nt: TGCGCCAGCACCCCAACAGGGATGGGTAATTCACCCCTCCACTTT
CDR3aa: CASTPTGMGNSPLHF

j_gene: TRBJ1-1
v_gene: TRBV7-9
d_gene: TRBD1
abundance: -
CDR3nt: TGTGCCAGCAGCTTGATTGGACAGGCGAACACTGAAGCTTTCTTT
CDR3aa: CASSLIGQANTEAFF

j_gene: TRBJ1-6
v_gene: TRBV6-1
d_gene: -
abundance: -
CDR3nt: TGTGCCAGCAGTGGAGGACAGCCGGATAATTCACCCCTCCACTTT
CDR3aa: CASSGGQPDNSPLHF

j_gene: TRBJ1-1
v_gene: TRBV6-5
d_gene: -
abundance: -
CDR3nt: TGTGCCAGCAGTTACAAGTGGAGTGACACTGAAGCTTTCTTT
CDR3aa: CASSYKWSDTEAFF

j_gene: TRBJ1-4
v_gene: TRBV5-4
d_gene: -
abundance: -
CDR3nt: TGTGCCAGCAGCGTCGGACAAGAAGCAACTAATGAAAAACTGTTTTTT
CDR3aa: CASSVGQEATNEKLFF